The subject of this entry is one T cell receptor (beta chain). This sample is part of a study of Ad26.COV2.S vaccination and SARS-CoV-2 variants. Using immunoSEQ multiplex PCR, the repertoire was profiled, and TCRdb retains in-frame clones only, with some absent. Among about 330,000 clones listed, 85% to 90% were seen once. Treatment of the sample: roughly 18 received Ad26.COV2.S at low or high dose, single or two shots; several received placebo; per-sample allocation not given. Collection of the samples took place on day 63 after the first injection of vaccine or placebo. The specimen comprised peripheral blood, sampled in a trial of Ad26.COV2.S vaccine versus placebo. The clonotype originates from a person aged 18-65 years who received the Ad26.COV2.S COVID-19 vaccine or a placebo.

The CDR3 bases are TGTGCCAGCGGCCTGACAGGCTATGGCTACACCTTC. It specifies CASGLTGYGYTF. The rearrangement uses TRBV27 and TRBJ1-2, with TRBD1 as a possible D gene (6 bases). Germline loops: CDR1 MNHEY, CDR2 SMNVEV (reference sequence). The CDR3 extends over 12 amino acids. Between the trimmed V and J ends, which lost 8 bases and 4 bases, there was a span of 11 bases.